The 15 T cell receptor beta chains given below trace back to one sample, sequenced in a study of beta chain features in type 1 diabetes (dated by TCRdb to 2017 to 2018). Broader findings and caveats from the paper: Type 1 diabetes patients showed a moderate but significant shortening of TCRB CDR3 length in all four CD4+ subsets.

The library was generated by the immunoSEQ multiplex PCR assay. The entire amount of isolated RNA was reverse transcribed using the High Capacity cDNA Reverse Transcription Kit, so the sequenced TCRB transcripts were expressed ones. Sourced from immuneACCESS, this table was stored by TCRdb with only in-frame sequences that have V and J called. A share of the clones is absent; for the studies checked, an unresolved V gene accounts for under half, and the remainder has no known explanation. The sample has 100,000 to 150,000 clones on record, roughly 10% of them singletons. The top ten clones comprise approximately 0.7% of the sample. For these TCRs, the target antigens are not known. The sequencing input was central memory CD4+ T cells from blood. The receptors originated from a young man with type 1 diabetes.

Only a few counts were recorded for this clone. This sequence joins TRBV21-1 and TRBJ2-2; TRBD2, the table's D call, was not compared with the DNA. TRBV21-1 constitutes a pseudogene. The CDR3 spans 17 residues. CDR3 sequence: CASSNRRAGGQNGELFF. The CDR3 DNA reads as TGTGCCAGCAGCAACCGTCGCGCGGGGGGGCAAAACGGGGAGCTGTTTTTT.

This chain connects TRBV28 to TRBJ2-5; TRBD2 might be the D (7 bases). V lost 5 bases, J lost 3 bases, and 13 bases lay in between. The V gene's germline CDR1 is MDHEN and CDR2 SYDVKM. This CDR3 spans 14 amino acids. The CDR3 bases are TGTGCCAGCAGTCGGGGGGCGGATAAAGAGACCCAGTACTTC. It codes for CASSRGADKETQYF.

This clone showed up just a few times. The chain is built from TRBV28 and TRBJ1-1; 12 nucleotides match TRBD1. Germline V gene lookup returns CDR1 MDHEN and CDR2 SYDVKM. V trimming: 6 bases; J trimming: 4 bases; junction bases outside the gene matches: 12. The CDR3 is 17 amino acids. DNA of the CDR3: TGTGCCAGCAGCAACCTTGGGACAGGGGGCGGGGGCACTGAAGCTTTCTTT. It is translated as CASSNLGTGGGGTEAFF.

This clone was seen a handful of times. The rearrangement links TRBV5-1 to TRBJ2-1; D might be TRBD2 (5 bases). Between the trimmed V and J ends, which lost 0 bases and 7 bases, there was a span of 14 bases. CDR3 length: 15 amino acids. Germline CDR1 reads SGHRS; CDR2 reads YFSETQ. DNA of the CDR3: TGCGCCAGCAGCTTGGCCATGGGAGCAGGAAATGAGCAGTTCTTC. Protein product: CASSLAMGAGNEQFF.

Only a few counts were recorded for this clone. V gene TRBV18 combines with J gene TRBJ1-1, with 8 bases fitting TRBD1. In germline, CDR1 is KGHSH, CDR2 LQKENI. This CDR3 has 13 amino acids. V gave up 2 bases and J gave up 11 bases; unmatched junction bases: 7. The DNA of the CDR3 is TGTGCCAGCTCACCAGTAGCAGGGGGCACTGCTTTCTTT. Amino acid sequence: CASSPVAGGTAFF.

This clone appeared a few times. CDR3 residues: CASSSGTGGYEQYF. The CDR3 coding sequence is TGTGCCAGCAGCTCCGGGACAGGGGGCTACGAGCAGTACTTC. The chain is built from TRBV7-8 and TRBJ2-7; 11 bases are shared with TRBD1. This CDR3 has 14 amino acids. The ends lost 4 bases at V and 3 bases at J; junction bases unmatched: 2. Germline CDR1 and CDR2: SGHVS and FQNEAQ.

This clone was counted between two and nine times. This chain links TRBV27 with TRBJ1-2, with 12 bases lining up with TRBD1. There are 16 residues in the CDR3. V dropped 4 bases and J dropped 2; count of bases not matched to a gene: 5. The germline gives CDR1 MNHEY, CDR2 SMNVEV (reference sequence). Here the CDR3 DNA reads TGTGCCAGCAGTTCCGGGACAGGGGGCCCGAACTATGGCTACACCTTC. Translated, it gives CASSSGTGGPNYGYTF.

The genes are TRBV7-9 and TRBJ2-3; 10 nucleotides line up with TRBD2. CDR1 SEHNR and CDR2 FQNEAQ come from the germline V gene (reference sequence). V lost 2 bases to trimming and J lost 5 bases; unmatched junction nucleotides: 4. The CDR3 sequence is 15 residues long. CDR3 sequence: CASSLFASGGDTQYF. CDR3 DNA sequence: TGTGCCAGCAGCTTATTTGCTAGCGGGGGAGATACGCAGTATTTT. The full variable domain, its missing parts supplied by reference TRBV7-9 and TRBJ2-3, is DTGVSQNPRHKITKRGQNVTFRCDPISEHNRLYWYRQTLGQGPEFLTYFQNEAQLEKSRLLSDRFSAERPKGSFSTLEIQRTEQGDSAMYLCASSLFASGGDTQYFGPGTRLTVL.

The gene calls are TRBV11-1 and TRBJ2-3; 7 nucleotides agree with TRBD1. After removal of 5 bases from V and 1 base from J, the junction contained 6 bases not matched to a gene. The germline CDR1 and CDR2 sequences are SGHAT and FQDESV (reference sequence). The CDR3 consists of 15 residues. The CDR3 here is CASSGSDRGTDTQYF. CDR3 bases: TGTGCCAGCAGCGGATCCGACAGGGGCACAGATACGCAGTATTTT.

This clone was observed a handful of times. This chain connects TRBV4-3 to TRBJ2-2; D not certain. CDR1 is LGHNA and CDR2 is YSLEER in the germline V gene. V was clipped by 3 bases and J by 2 bases, with 10 bases between them. This CDR3 region has 15 residues. In nucleotides, the CDR3 is TGCGCCAGCAGCCAGGGCGCGAGAAACACCGGGGAGCTGTTTTTT. Its protein is CASSQGARNTGELFF.

The rearrangement links TRBV5-4 to TRBJ2-4; D might be TRBD1 (7 bases). There are 17 residues in the CDR3. Trimming removed 2 bases from V and 7 bases from J, with 22 bases in between. CDR1 SGHNT and CDR2 YYREEE come from the germline V gene (reference sequence). The CDR3 spells CASSLGGGPSRGNIQYF. The CDR3 nucleotides read TGTGCCAGCAGCTTAGGTGGGGGGCCCAGCAGGGGGAACATTCAGTACTTC.

Written as DNA, the CDR3 is TGCGCCAGCAGCCGGGACAGGGGGCAGTCACCCCTCCACTTT. Its translation: CASSRDRGQSPLHF. J is TRBJ1-6 and V is TRBV5-1; 12 bases map to TRBD1. V was clipped by 4 bases and J by 10 bases; unmatched bases: 3. Germline V gene sequence: CDR1 SGHRS, CDR2 YFSETQ. The CDR3 sequence is 14 residues long.

J is TRBJ1-4 and V is TRBV5-1, with no clear D. This CDR3 is built from 14 residues. V lost 1 base and J 5 bases, leaving 9 bases between the germline ends. Germline V CDR1 and CDR2: SGHRS, YFSETQ. The chain's CDR3 is CASSLLSGNEKLFF. CDR3 DNA sequence: TGCGCCAGCAGCTTGCTCTCGGGAAATGAAAAACTGTTTTTT.

This chain links TRBV4-2 with TRBJ1-6; D may be TRBD1 (6 bases). Trimming took off 5 bases at V and 7 bases at J, with 9 bases between the two ends. Germline V gives CDR1 LGHNA, CDR2 YNFKEQ. The CDR3 sequence is 13 residues long. The CDR3, as DNA: TGTGCCAGCAGCTGGGACATCAATTCACCCCTCCACTTT. Its translation is CASSWDINSPLHF.

This clone is medium-sized. The V and J genes are TRBV25-1 and TRBJ2-7; TRBD2 matches 7 bases. Trimming removed 8 bases from V and 5 bases from J; junction bases left unmatched: 6. The CDR3 totals 12 residues. Per the germline V gene, CDR1 is MGHDK and CDR2 is SYGVNS. The CDR3 DNA is TGTGCCAGCTCCTTGGCGGGGGACGAGCAGTACTTC. Protein sequence: CASSLAGDEQYF.